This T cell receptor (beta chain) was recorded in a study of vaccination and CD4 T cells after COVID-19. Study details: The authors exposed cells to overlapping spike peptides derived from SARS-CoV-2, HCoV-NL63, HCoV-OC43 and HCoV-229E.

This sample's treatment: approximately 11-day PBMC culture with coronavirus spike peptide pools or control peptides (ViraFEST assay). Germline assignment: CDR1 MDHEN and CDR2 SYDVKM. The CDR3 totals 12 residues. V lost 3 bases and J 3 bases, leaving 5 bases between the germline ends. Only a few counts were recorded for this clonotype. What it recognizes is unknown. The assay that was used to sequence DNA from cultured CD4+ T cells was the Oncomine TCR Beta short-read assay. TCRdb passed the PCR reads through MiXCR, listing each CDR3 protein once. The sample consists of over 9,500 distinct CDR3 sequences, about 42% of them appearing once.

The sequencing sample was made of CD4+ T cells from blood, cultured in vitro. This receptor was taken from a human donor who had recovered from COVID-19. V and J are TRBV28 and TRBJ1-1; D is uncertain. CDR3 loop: CASSFGDTEAFF. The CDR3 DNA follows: TGTGCCAGCAGTTTCGGTGACACTGAAGCTTTCTTT. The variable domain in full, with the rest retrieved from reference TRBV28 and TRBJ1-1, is DVKVTQSSRYLVKRTGEKVFLECVQDMDHENMFWYRQDPGLGLRLIYFSYDVKMKEKGDIPEGYSVSREKKERFSLILESASTNQTSMYLCASSFGDTEAFFGQGTRLTVV.